The next 3 T cell receptor beta chains were all read from a single sample in a study of cytomegalovirus exposure and HLA in healthy donors. Amplification used 60 Vbeta primers and 13 Jbeta primers. Here immunoSEQ multiplex PCR was the method, and the copy in TCRdb shows in-frame clones only, minus some. The sample contains around 100,000 clones, 65% to 75% of which appear only once. The sequenced material came from PBMCs. The receptors were gathered from a man aged 25 to 40 in good health and CMV-seropositive.

This clone was seen once. This chain links TRBV2 with TRBJ1-6, with D tentatively TRBD1 (5 bases). Germline V gene data show CDR1 as SNHLY and CDR2 as FYNNEI. This CDR3 region has 16 residues. V was shortened by 8 bases and J by 7 bases, with 21 bases between the two germline ends. DNA for the CDR3: TGTGCCAGCTCAGGTTCCCCGACAGCTGACAATTCACCCCTCCACTTT. Translated: CASSGSPTADNSPLHF.

The chain recombines TRBV28 with TRBJ2-2, with 8 bases matching TRBD1. Germline CDR1 is MDHEN and CDR2 is SYDVKM. The V segment lost 8 bases and the J segment 3 bases; nucleotides outside the gene matches: 11. The CDR3 is 16 amino acids. The CDR3 loop is CASRPSGQGDTGELFF. The CDR3 DNA sequence: TGTGCCAGCCGTCCCAGCGGACAGGGAGACACCGGGGAGCTGTTTTTT.

The genes are TRBV5-4 and TRBJ2-5, with D uncertain. The CDR3 has 15 residues. Germline V gene data show CDR1 as SGHNT and CDR2 as YYREEE (reference sequence). The V gene lost 4 bases and the J gene lost 5 bases, with 18 bases spanning the gap. The CDR3 sequence is CASSPNTETGETQYF. As DNA, the CDR3 is TGTGCCAGCAGCCCGAACACGGAGACTGGGGAGACCCAGTACTTC.